This T cell receptor (beta chain) is from a study of T cells in Graves' hyperthyroidism and ophthalmopathy. Study conclusions and caveats: Most thyroid clonotypes expanded above 0.001 appeared in blood too.

About this clonotype itself: What it binds is unknown.

Trimming removed 3 bases from V and 3 bases from J, with 9 bases in between. CDR3 length: 14 amino acids. RNA transcripts provided the source from which TCR beta CDR3 regions were amplified. HTBI primers were employed in a first-round RT-PCR of the TCR CDR3. In TCRdb, the multiplex PCR reads were re-called with MiXCR into one record per CDR3 protein. The profile shows approximately 300,000 distinct CDR3 sequences, roughly 19% of them singletons. Disease lasting under 3 months, a NOSPECS grade of at least 4, and a Clinical Activity Score of at least 3 were features of the ophthalmopathy patients. The chain recombines TRBV12-3 or TRBV12-4 with TRBJ1-5; D not certain. Sample: blood. This clonotype originated in a man aged 45-65 years with Graves' ophthalmopathy. Here the CDR3 reads CASSFGGNNQPQHF. For the CDR3, the DNA is TGTGCCAGCAGTTTTGGTGGAAACAATCAGCCCCAGCATTTT.